This T cell receptor beta chain stems from a study of T-cell memory formation after mild COVID-19. Overall study findings and caveats: Memory cells collected pre-infection included some clones that later responded, suggesting cross-reactive memory joined.

From the 5' RACE reads, TCRdb called clonotypes with MiXCR, one entry per CDR3 protein. Of just over 400,000 distinct CDR3 sequences listed, about 22% are singletons. This clonotype came up a few times. Its antigen remains unidentified. There are 13 residues in the CDR3. The germline V and J ends were trimmed by 3 bases and 6 bases, with 12 bases remaining between them. Per the germline V gene, CDR1 is MNHEY and CDR2 is SVGAGI. Sample: PBMCs or a T cell subset sorted from them (not recorded which). The genes are TRBV6-5 and TRBJ2-7; D unclear. The sequence came from an adult woman who had mild COVID-19 (a few samples of this study predate the infection). Cell type and time point are not known. The CDR3 DNA sequence: TGTGCCAGCAGTTATTTTCAGGAACGCGAGCAGTACTTC. Residues: CASSYFQEREQYF.